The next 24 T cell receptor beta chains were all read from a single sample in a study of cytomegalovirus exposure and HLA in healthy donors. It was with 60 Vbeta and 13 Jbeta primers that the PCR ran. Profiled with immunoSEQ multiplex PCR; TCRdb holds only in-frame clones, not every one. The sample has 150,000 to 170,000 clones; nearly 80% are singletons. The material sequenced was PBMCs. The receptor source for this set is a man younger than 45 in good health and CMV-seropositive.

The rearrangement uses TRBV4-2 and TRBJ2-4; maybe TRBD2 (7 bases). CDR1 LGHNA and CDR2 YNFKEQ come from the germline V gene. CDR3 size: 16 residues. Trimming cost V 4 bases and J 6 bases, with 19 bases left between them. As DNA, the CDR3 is TGTGCCAGCAGCCCCCGAGGGGGGGTCGGGCGAAACATTCAGTACTTC. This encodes CASSPRGGVGRNIQYF.

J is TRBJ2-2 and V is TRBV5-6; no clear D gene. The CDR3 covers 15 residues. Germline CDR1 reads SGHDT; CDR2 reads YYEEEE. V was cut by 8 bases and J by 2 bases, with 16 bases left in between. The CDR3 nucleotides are TGTGCCAGTGTCGACTCCGGTTTTAACACCGGGGAGCTGTTTTTT. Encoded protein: CASVDSGFNTGELFF. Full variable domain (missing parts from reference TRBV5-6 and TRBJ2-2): DAGVTQSPTHLIKTRGQQVTLRCSPKSGHDTVSWYQQALGQGPQFIFQYYEEEERQRGNFPDRFSGHQFPNYSSELNVNALLLGDSALYLCASVDSGFNTGELFFGEGSRLTVL.

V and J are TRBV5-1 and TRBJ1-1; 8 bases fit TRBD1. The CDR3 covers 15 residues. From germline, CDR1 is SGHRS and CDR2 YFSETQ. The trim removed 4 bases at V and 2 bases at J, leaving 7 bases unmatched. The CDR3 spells CASSLNGQGNTEAFF. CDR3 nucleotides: TGCGCCAGCAGCCTAAACGGACAGGGAAACACTGAAGCTTTCTTT.

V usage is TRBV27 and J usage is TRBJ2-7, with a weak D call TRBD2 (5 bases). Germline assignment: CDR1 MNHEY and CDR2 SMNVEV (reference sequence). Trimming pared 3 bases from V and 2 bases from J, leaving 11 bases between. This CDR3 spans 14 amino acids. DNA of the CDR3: TGTGCCAGCAGTTTTGAAGCGGTACCCTACGAGCAGTACTTC. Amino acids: CASSFEAVPYEQYF.

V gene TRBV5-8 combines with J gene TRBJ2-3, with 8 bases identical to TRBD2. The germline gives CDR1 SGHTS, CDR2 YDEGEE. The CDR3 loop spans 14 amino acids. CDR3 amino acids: CAGLGLVSTDTQYF. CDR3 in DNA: TGTGCGGGGCTGGGACTAGTAAGCACAGATACGCAGTATTTT.

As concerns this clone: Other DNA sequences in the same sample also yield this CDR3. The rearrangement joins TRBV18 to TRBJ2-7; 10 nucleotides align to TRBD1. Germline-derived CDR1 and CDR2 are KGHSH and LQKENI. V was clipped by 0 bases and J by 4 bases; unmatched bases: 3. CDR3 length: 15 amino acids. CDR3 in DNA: TGTGCCAGCTCACCACCGGGACAGGGGACATACGAGCAGTACTTC. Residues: CASSPPGQGTYEQYF. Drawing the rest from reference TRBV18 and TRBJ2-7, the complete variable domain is NAGVMQNPRHLVRRRGQEARLRCSPMKGHSHVYWYRQLPEEGLKFMVYLQKENIIDESGMPKERFSAEFPKEGPSILRIQQVVRGDSAAYFCASSPPGQGTYEQYFGPGTRLTVT.

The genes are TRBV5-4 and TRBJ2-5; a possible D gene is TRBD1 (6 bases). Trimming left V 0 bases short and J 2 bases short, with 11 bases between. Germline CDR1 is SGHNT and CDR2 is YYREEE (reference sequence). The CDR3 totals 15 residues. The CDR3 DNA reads TGTGCCAGCAGCTTGGGAGGGGGTCAACAAGAGACCCAGTACTTC. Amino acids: CASSLGGGQQETQYF.

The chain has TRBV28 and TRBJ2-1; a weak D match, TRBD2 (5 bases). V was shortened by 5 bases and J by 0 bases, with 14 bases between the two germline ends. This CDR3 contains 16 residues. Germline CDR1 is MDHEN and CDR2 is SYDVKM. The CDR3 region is CASSRAGRSSYNEQFF. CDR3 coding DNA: TGTGCCAGCAGTCGGGCGGGCCGAAGCTCCTACAATGAGCAGTTCTTC.

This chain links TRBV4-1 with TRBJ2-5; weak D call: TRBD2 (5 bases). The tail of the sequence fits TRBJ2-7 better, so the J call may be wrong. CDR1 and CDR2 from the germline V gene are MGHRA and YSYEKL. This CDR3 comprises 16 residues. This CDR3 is CASSQDARETRYEQYF. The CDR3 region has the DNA TGCGCCAGCAGCCAAGATGCTAGGGAGACTCGGTACGAGCAGTACTTC.

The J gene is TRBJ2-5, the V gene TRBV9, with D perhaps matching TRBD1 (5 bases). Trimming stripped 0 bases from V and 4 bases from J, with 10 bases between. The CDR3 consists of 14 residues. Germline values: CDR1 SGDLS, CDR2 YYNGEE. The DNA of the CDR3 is TGTGCCAGCAGCGTAGGTGCAGGGCCAGAGACCCAGTACTTC. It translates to CASSVGAGPETQYF.

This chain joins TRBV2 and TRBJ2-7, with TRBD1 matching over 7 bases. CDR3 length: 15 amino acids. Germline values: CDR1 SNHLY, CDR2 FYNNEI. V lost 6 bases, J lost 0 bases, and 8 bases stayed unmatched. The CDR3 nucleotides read TGTGCCAGCAGCGACAGGGCAGGGGGCTCCTACGAGCAGTACTTC. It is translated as CASSDRAGGSYEQYF. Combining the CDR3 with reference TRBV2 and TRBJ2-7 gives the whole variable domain EPEVTQTPSHQVTQMGQEVILRCVPISNHLYFYWYRQILGQKVEFLVSFYNNEISEKSEIFDDQFSVERPDGSNFTLKIRSTKLEDSAMYFCASSDRAGGSYEQYFGPGTRLTVT.

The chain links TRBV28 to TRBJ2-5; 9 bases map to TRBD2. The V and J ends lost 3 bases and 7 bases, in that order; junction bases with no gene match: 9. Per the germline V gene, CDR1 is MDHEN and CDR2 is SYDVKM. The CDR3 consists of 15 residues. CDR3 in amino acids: CASSFSGSLVGTQYF. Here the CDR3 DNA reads TGTGCCAGCAGTTTTAGCGGGAGCCTGGTTGGGACCCAGTACTTC. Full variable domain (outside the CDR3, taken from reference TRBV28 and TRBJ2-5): DVKVTQSSRYLVKRTGEKVFLECVQDMDHENMFWYRQDPGLGLRLIYFSYDVKMKEKGDIPEGYSVSREKKERFSLILESASTNQTSMYLCASSFSGSLVGTQYFGPGTRLLVL.

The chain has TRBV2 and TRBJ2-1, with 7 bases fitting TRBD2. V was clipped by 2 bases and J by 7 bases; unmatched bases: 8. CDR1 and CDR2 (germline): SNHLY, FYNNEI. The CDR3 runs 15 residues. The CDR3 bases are TGTGCCAGCAGTGAAAGGCGGGAGATGGTGAATGAGCAGTTCTTC. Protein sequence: CASSERREMVNEQFF.

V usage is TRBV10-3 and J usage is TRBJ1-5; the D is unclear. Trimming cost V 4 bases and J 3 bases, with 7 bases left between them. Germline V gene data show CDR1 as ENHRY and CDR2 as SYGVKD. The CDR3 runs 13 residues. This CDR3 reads CAISGRDNQPQHF. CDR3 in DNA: TGTGCCATCAGTGGCCGGGACAATCAGCCCCAGCATTTT.

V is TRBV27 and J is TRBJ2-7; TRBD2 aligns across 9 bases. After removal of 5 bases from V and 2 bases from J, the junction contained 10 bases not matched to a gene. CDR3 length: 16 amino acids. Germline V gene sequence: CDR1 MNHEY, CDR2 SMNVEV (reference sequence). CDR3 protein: CASSLVMGLATYEQYF. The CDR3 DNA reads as TGTGCCAGCAGTCTCGTTATGGGACTAGCTACCTACGAGCAGTACTTC.

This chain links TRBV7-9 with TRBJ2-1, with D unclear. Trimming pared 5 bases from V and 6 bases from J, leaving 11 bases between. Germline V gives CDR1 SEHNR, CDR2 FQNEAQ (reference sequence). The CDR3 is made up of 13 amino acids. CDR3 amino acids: CASSARSGNEQFF. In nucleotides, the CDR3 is TGTGCCAGCAGCGCCCGGTCCGGCAATGAGCAGTTCTTC.

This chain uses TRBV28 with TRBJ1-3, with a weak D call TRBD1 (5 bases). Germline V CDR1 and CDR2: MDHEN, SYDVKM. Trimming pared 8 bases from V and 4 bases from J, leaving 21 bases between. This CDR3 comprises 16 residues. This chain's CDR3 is CASGFGWGDLGNTIYF. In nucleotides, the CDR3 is TGTGCCAGCGGGTTTGGGTGGGGGGATCTAGGAAACACCATATATTTT.

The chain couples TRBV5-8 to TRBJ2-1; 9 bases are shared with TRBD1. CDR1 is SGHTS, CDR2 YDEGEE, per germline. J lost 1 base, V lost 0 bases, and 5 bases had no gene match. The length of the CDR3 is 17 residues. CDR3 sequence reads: CASSLAGTGLSYNEQFF. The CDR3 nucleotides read TGTGCCAGCAGCTTGGCCGGGACAGGGCTTTCCTACAATGAGCAGTTCTTC.

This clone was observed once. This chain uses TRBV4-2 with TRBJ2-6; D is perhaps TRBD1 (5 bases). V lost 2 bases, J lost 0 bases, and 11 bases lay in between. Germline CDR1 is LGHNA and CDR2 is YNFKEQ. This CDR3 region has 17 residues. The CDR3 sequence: CASSQQTANSGANVLTF. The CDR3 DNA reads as TGTGCCAGCAGCCAACAGACAGCGAACTCTGGGGCCAACGTCCTGACTTTC.

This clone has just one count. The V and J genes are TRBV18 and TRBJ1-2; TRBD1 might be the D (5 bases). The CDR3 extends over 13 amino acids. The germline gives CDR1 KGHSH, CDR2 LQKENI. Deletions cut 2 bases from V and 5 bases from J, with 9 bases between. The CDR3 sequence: CASSPEGTYGYTF. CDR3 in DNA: TGTGCCAGCTCACCAGAGGGGACTTATGGCTACACCTTC.

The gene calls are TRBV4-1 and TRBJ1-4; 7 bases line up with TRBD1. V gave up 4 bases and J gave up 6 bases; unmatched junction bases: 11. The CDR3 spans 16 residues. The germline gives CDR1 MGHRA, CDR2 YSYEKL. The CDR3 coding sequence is TGCGCCAGCAGCCGAACGCCCGGGACAGTAGATGAAAAACTGTTTTTT. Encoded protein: CASSRTPGTVDEKLFF.

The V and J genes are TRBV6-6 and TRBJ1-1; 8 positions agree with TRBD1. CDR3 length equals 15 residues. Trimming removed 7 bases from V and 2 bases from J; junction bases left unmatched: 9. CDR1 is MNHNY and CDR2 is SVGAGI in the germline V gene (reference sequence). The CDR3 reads CASTSQGAGNTEAFF. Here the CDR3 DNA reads TGTGCCAGCACCTCCCAGGGGGCAGGAAACACTGAAGCTTTCTTT.

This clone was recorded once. The CDR3 nucleotides read TGTGCCAGCAGTATCCCAGGGGACAGATCCTACGAGCAGTACTTC. Translating gives CASSIPGDRSYEQYF. This rearrangement joins TRBV28 to TRBJ2-7, with 7 bases lining up with TRBD1. Germline-derived CDR1 and CDR2 are MDHEN and SYDVKM. V was pared by 5 bases and J by 1 base, with 8 bases of the junction left unmatched. The CDR3 runs to 15 residues.

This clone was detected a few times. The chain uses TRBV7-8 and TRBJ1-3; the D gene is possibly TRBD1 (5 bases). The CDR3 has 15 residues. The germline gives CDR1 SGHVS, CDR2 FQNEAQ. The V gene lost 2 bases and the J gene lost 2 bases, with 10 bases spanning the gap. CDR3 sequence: CASSLYRQTGNTIYF. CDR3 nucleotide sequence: TGTGCCAGCAGCTTATATCGACAGACTGGAAACACCATATATTTT.